A single sample is the source of the 3 T cell receptor beta chains below, sequenced in a study of technical replicates of blood from several donors. Profiled with immunoSEQ multiplex PCR; TCRdb holds only in-frame clones, not every one. The repertoire holds tens of thousands of clones, roughly 88% seen once, with roughly 4.2% in the top ten. Sequencing was done on a sample of PBMCs. These receptors originate from a human donor in good health. Some clones in this sample may be carry-over from other donors' samples.

The V gene is TRBV6-4, the J gene TRBJ2-4; the D gene is possibly TRBD2 (7 bases). The CDR3 length is 18 residues. The germline gives CDR1 MRHNA, CDR2 SNTAGT. V was cut by 6 bases and J by 0 bases, with 21 bases left in between. The CDR3 sequence: CASSLRGGSNLAKNIQYF. The DNA for the CDR3 is TGTGCCAGCAGCCTAAGGGGGGGTTCGAACCTAGCCAAAAACATTCAGTACTTC.

The chain joins TRBV6-5 to TRBJ2-1; 10 nucleotides line up with TRBD2. V was pared by 4 bases and J by 9 bases, with 3 bases of the junction left unmatched. The germline gives CDR1 MNHEY, CDR2 SVGAGI. This CDR3 is 13 amino acids long. The CDR3 region has the DNA TGTGCCAGCAGTTCGGTAGCGGGGGGTGAGCAGTTCTTC. Amino acids: CASSSVAGGEQFF.

The CDR3 DNA is TGTGCCAGTAGTATGGGACAGGGAGTTAACGAGCAGTACTTC. Translating gives CASSMGQGVNEQYF. The V gene is TRBV19, the J gene TRBJ2-7, with TRBD1 matching 9 bases. The V gene end was trimmed by 3 bases and the J gene end by 5 bases; junction bases not matched to a gene: 5. CDR3 length: 14 residues. Per the germline V gene, CDR1 is LNHDA and CDR2 is SQIVND (reference sequence).